Listed here are 7 T cell receptor beta chains from one sample, sequenced in a study of T cells in Graves' hyperthyroidism and ophthalmopathy. The source material, RNA transcripts, was used to amplify TCR beta CDR3 regions. The HTBI set primed first-round TCR CDR3 RT-PCR. TCRdb fed the multiplex PCR reads into MiXCR, producing one record per CDR3 protein. The table lists 600,000 to 750,000 distinct CDR3 sequences, around a sixth of them singletons. The specimen sequenced was blood. The receptors stem from a man in his fifties or sixties with Graves' hyperthyroidism.

This clonotype was detected ten times or more. V gene TRBV9 combines with J gene TRBJ1-4; 8 bases line up with TRBD1. V lost 0 bases to trimming and J lost 8 bases; unmatched junction nucleotides: 3. CDR3 size: 14 residues. Germline V CDR1 and CDR2: SGDLS, YYNGEE. CDR3 protein: CASSVGQGNEKLFF. CDR3 bases: TGTGCCAGCAGCGTAGGACAGGGGAACGAAAAACTGTTTTTT.

This clonotype was seen ten or more times. The chain couples TRBV27 to TRBJ2-1; maybe TRBD2 (5 bases). The V end was cut by 2 bases, the J end by 8 bases, with 13 bases between. CDR3 length equals 14 residues. Looked up from germline, CDR1 is MNHEY and CDR2 is SMNVEV (reference sequence). As DNA, the CDR3 is TGTGCCAGCAGTTTAGCATCCTCGGGATATGAGCAGTTCTTC. Protein: CASSLASSGYEQFF.

The chain combines TRBV4-3 with TRBJ2-7; 10 nucleotides match TRBD2. The CDR3 extends over 16 amino acids. Germline V lookup: CDR1 LGHNA, CDR2 YSLEER. V was clipped by 0 bases and J by 3 bases; unmatched bases: 5. CDR3 residues: CASSQETGTSDYEQYF. CDR3 nucleotides: TGCGCCAGCAGCCAAGAGACCGGGACTAGCGACTACGAGCAGTACTTC.

The gene calls are TRBV24-1 and TRBJ2-1, with 10 bases identical to TRBD1. Germline CDR1 KGHDR, CDR2 SFDVKD. The CDR3 runs 16 residues. Germline trimming cut 1 base from V and 8 bases from J; bases unmatched to any gene: 7. The CDR3 region has the DNA TGTGCCACCAGTGATTTAGAGACAGGGGGCCCCGATGAGCAGTTCTTC. Translating gives CATSDLETGGPDEQFF.

The chain has TRBV5-1 and TRBJ2-1; 12 bases are a match to TRBD2. Looked up from germline, CDR1 is SGHRS and CDR2 is YFSETQ. V was clipped by 0 bases and J by 0 bases; unmatched bases: 16. There are 22 residues in the CDR3. CDR3 protein: CASSLAGGKTSGRGTSYNEQFF. The CDR3 bases are TGCGCCAGCAGCTTGGCCGGGGGGAAGACTAGCGGGAGAGGTACCTCCTACAATGAGCAGTTCTTC.

This clonotype has a handful of counts. The chain combines TRBV30 with TRBJ2-1; D may be TRBD1 or TRBD2 (5 bases each). The length of the CDR3 is 16 residues. Trimming removed 3 bases from V and 0 bases from J, with 15 bases in between. The germline V gene has CDR1 GTSNPN and CDR2 SVGIG (reference sequence). Written as DNA, the CDR3 is TGTGCCTGGAGGGGTCACGGGGCCAGCTCCTACAATGAGCAGTTCTTC. It translates to CAWRGHGASSYNEQFF.

The chain joins TRBV19 to TRBJ2-7; 13 bases line up with TRBD2. Losses at the gene ends were 4 bases for V and 2 bases for J; bases not matched to a gene: 5. The CDR3 is 16 residues long. Germline assignment: CDR1 LNHDA and CDR2 SQIVND (reference sequence). The DNA for the CDR3 is TGTGCCAGTAGTACGTCGGGACTAGCGGGAACCTACGAGCAGTACTTC. Translated, it gives CASSTSGLAGTYEQYF.